The 20 T cell receptor beta chains presented below share a single source sample, sequenced in a study of TIL therapy for anti-PD-1-resistant metastatic lung cancer. Time point in this sample: pre-treatment sample, taken before nivolumab and TIL therapy. The libraries were made with immunoSEQ v3. Data came from immunoSEQ multiplex PCR; TCRdb stores just in-frame clones and leaves some out. The data contain tens of thousands of clones, 73% of them seen just once; the ten biggest clones take up 4.5% to 6%. This sample comprised blood, obtained at baseline. The source is a person between 30 and 79 years old with non-small cell lung cancer.

This chain uses TRBV4-3 with TRBJ2-3, with D possibly matching TRBD2 (6 bases). V shed 1 base and J shed 4 bases, with 9 bases lying between them. The CDR3 spans 14 residues. Germline-derived CDR1 and CDR2 are LGHNA and YSLEER. The CDR3 nucleotides read TGCGCCAGCAGCCAAGCCACGGGAGCAGATACGCAGTATTTT. Residues: CASSQATGADTQYF.

This CDR3 reads CASGPSVSPFTDTQYF. The DNA for the CDR3 is TGTGCTAGTGGTCCATCGGTCAGCCCCTTCACAGATACGCAGTATTTT. The chain is built from TRBV12-5 and TRBJ2-3; unclear D gene. The V gene's germline CDR1 is LGHNT and CDR2 FRNRAP. V shed 5 bases and J shed 2 bases, with 17 bases lying between them. The CDR3 covers 16 residues.

The chain employs TRBV5-1 and TRBJ2-2, with unresolved D. Germline V CDR1 and CDR2: SGHRS, YFSETQ. Between the trimmed V and J ends, which lost 8 bases and 0 bases, there was a span of 11 bases. The CDR3 consists of 14 residues. As DNA, the CDR3 is TGCGCCAGTACGATCGCCGCGAACACCGGGGAGCTGTTTTTT. Residues: CASTIAANTGELFF.

This clone showed up just a few times. This rearrangement joins TRBV27 to TRBJ2-1; 9 nucleotides agree with TRBD1. Germline V CDR1 and CDR2: MNHEY, SMNVEV (reference sequence). V was clipped by 6 bases and J by 8 bases; unmatched bases: 14. This CDR3 comprises 16 residues. In nucleotides, the CDR3 is TGTGCCAGCAGACCTCTCGGGACAGGGTTTCCCGATGAGCAGTTCTTC. This encodes CASRPLGTGFPDEQFF.

V usage is TRBV5-1 and J usage is TRBJ2-1, with 11 bases that match TRBD2. V dropped 7 bases and J dropped 9; count of bases not matched to a gene: 12. The CDR3 is 15 residues long. CDR1 is SGHRS and CDR2 is YFSETQ in the germline V gene. The CDR3 region has the DNA TGCGCCAGCGTAAACTTAGCGGGAGGGCCGGGTGAGCAGTTCTTC. It specifies CASVNLAGGPGEQFF. Together with reference TRBV5-1 and TRBJ2-1, the CDR3 gives the full variable domain: KAGVTQTPRYLIKTRGQQVTLSCSPISGHRSVSWYQQTPGQGLQFLFEYFSETQRNKGNFPGRFSGRQFSNSRSEMNVSTLELGDSALYLCASVNLAGGPGEQFFGPGTRLTVL.

The chain has TRBV7-9 and TRBJ2-2; D might be TRBD1 (6 bases). V lost 6 bases and J lost 6, with 17 bases in between. The germline gives CDR1 SEHNR, CDR2 FQNEAQ (reference sequence). The CDR3 loop spans 15 amino acids. CDR3 loop: CASSFSTGLAGELFF. In DNA, the CDR3 is TGTGCCAGCAGTTTCAGTACAGGGTTGGCCGGGGAGCTGTTTTTT.

This rearrangement joins TRBV4-1 to TRBJ2-7; 7 bases line up with TRBD2. The CDR3 is 16 amino acids. Germline V gene data show CDR1 as MGHRA and CDR2 as YSYEKL. Losses at the gene ends were 1 base for V and 0 bases for J; bases not matched to a gene: 6. The CDR3 sequence: CASSQGSGDHSYEQYF. The DNA for the CDR3 is TGCGCCAGCAGCCAAGGGAGCGGGGACCACTCCTACGAGCAGTACTTC.

This clone was seen once. The J gene is TRBJ1-2, the V gene TRBV6-5; D is uncertain. Trimming took off 8 bases at V and 5 bases at J, with 21 bases between the two ends. Germline assignment: CDR1 MNHEY and CDR2 SVGAGI. This CDR3 has 15 residues. In DNA form, the CDR3 reads TGTGCCAGCGGCCCAGGTGGGGTTGCAGGATATGGCTACACCTTC. Translating it yields CASGPGGVAGYGYTF.

V and J are TRBV4-2 and TRBJ2-6; TRBD1 might be the D (6 bases). V was shortened by 0 bases and J by 0 bases, with 12 bases between the two germline ends. The CDR3 loop spans 18 amino acids. Germline V CDR1 and CDR2: LGHNA, YNFKEQ. CDR3 nucleotide sequence: TGTGCCAGCAGCCAAGAACCAGGGGCAGGCTCTGGGGCCAACGTCCTGACTTTC. This translates into CASSQEPGAGSGANVLTF.

V and J are TRBV6-1 and TRBJ2-4, with D uncertain. The CDR3 covers 15 residues. The V end was cut by 2 bases, the J end by 3 bases, with 11 bases between. Per the germline V gene, CDR1 is MNHNS and CDR2 is SASEGT. CDR3: CASSEREVGKNIQYF. In nucleotides, the CDR3 is TGTGCCAGCAGTGAAAGGGAAGTCGGCAAAAACATTCAGTACTTC.

This chain uses TRBV10-3 with TRBJ1-6, with D perhaps TRBD1 (5 bases). The germline gives CDR1 ENHRY, CDR2 SYGVKD. CDR3 size: 15 residues. V dropped 2 bases and J dropped 9 bases, with 14 bases sitting between them. CDR3 protein: CAISEVDSGSSPLHF. The CDR3 DNA reads as TGTGCCATCAGTGAGGTCGACAGTGGGTCTTCACCCCTCCACTTT.

The chain links TRBV2 to TRBJ2-2; D not certain. The CDR3 is made up of 12 amino acids. Germline assignment: CDR1 SNHLY and CDR2 FYNNEI. Trimming pared 11 bases from V and 5 bases from J, leaving 12 bases between. This CDR3 reads CAATGGTGELFF. Written as DNA, the CDR3 is TGTGCCGCCACCGGTGGAACCGGGGAGCTGTTTTTT.

The CDR3: CASSFPGYQETQYF. The CDR3 region has the DNA TGTGCCAGCAGTTTCCCGGGCTACCAAGAGACCCAGTACTTC. This chain joins TRBV6-5 and TRBJ2-5; D call uncertain. Per the germline V gene, CDR1 is MNHEY and CDR2 is SVGAGI. Between the trimmed V and J ends, which lost 4 bases and 0 bases, there was a span of 9 bases. This CDR3 is 14 amino acids long.

The gene calls are TRBV28 and TRBJ2-2; maybe TRBD1 (5 bases). The CDR3 contains 16 residues. Germline V lookup: CDR1 MDHEN, CDR2 SYDVKM. V was pared by 5 bases and J by 1 base, with 14 bases between. The CDR3 coding sequence is TGTGCCAGCAGTAACGGACACCTTGAGAACACCGGGGAGCTGTTTTTT. Its protein is CASSNGHLENTGELFF.

The CDR3 DNA follows: TGTGCCAGCAGCTCCGGGACAGTTTATAGCAATCAGCCCCAGCATTTT. It encodes CASSSGTVYSNQPQHF. The chain is built from TRBV5-8 and TRBJ1-5; TRBD1 agrees at 7 bases. The CDR3 consists of 16 residues. Germline trimming cut 3 bases from V and 0 bases from J; bases unmatched to any gene: 6. The V gene's germline CDR1 is SGHTS and CDR2 YDEGEE.

The V and J genes are TRBV19 and TRBJ1-2; possible D gene TRBD1, 6 bases. Germline lookup yields CDR1 LNHDA and CDR2 SQIVND (reference sequence). V lost 10 bases and J 13 bases, leaving 19 bases between the germline ends. This CDR3 is 11 amino acids long. In nucleotides, the CDR3 is TGTGCCACAGAGCGGGACATCATTCGCACCTTC. Translation: CATERDIIRTF.

In this sample, this clone turned up a few times. J is TRBJ1-1 and V is TRBV19; D gene ambiguous. Trimming took 4 bases from V and 12 from J, leaving 18 bases between them. Germline V gives CDR1 LNHDA, CDR2 SQIVND (reference sequence). This CDR3 is 13 amino acids long. CDR3 sequence: CASSTDIGRPSFF. In DNA, the CDR3 is TGTGCCAGTAGTACCGATATCGGACGGCCCTCTTTCTTT.

The rearrangement uses TRBV5-1 and TRBJ1-1, with a tentative D call TRBD1 (5 bases). V was trimmed by 4 bases and J by 5 bases, leaving 12 bases between them. This CDR3 is built from 13 residues. Looked up from germline, CDR1 is SGHRS and CDR2 is YFSETQ. The CDR3 nucleotides are TGCGCCAGCAGCCCCGACAGAGGAACTGAAGCTTTCTTT. Its protein product is CASSPDRGTEAFF.

The rearrangement uses TRBV6-1 and TRBJ2-3, with D tentatively TRBD2 (7 bases). The V gene lost 1 base and the J gene lost 5 bases, with 16 bases spanning the gap. The CDR3 length is 16 residues. CDR1 is MNHNS, CDR2 SASEGT, per germline. The CDR3 DNA reads TGTGCCAGCAGTGAAGTAACGGGGGGCGGTGGAGATACGCAGTATTTT. Translated: CASSEVTGGGGDTQYF.

The chain links TRBV10-3 to TRBJ2-3; TRBD2 agrees at 8 bases. J was trimmed by 6 bases and V by 4 bases; bases with no gene match: 12. Germline V CDR1 and CDR2: ENHRY, SYGVKD. The CDR3 covers 16 residues. CDR3 protein: CAISAGGGLPGDTQYF. The CDR3, as DNA: TGTGCCATCAGTGCTGGCGGGGGGCTCCCAGGGGATACGCAGTATTTT.